This record concerns one T cell receptor (beta chain) sequence. A read error may produce the germline difference seen at one junction end. Per germline, CDR1 LGHNA and CDR2 YNFKEQ. The length of the CDR3 is 18 residues. These data originate in a study of blood T cell repertoires in COVID-19. Authors' processing steps: Amplified reference gene primers provided the basis for estimating nucleated cell counts. The protocol was immunoSEQ multiplex PCR, while the TCRdb copy is restricted to in-frame clones and leaves out a portion. That table gives V, J and clone size, and the DNA gave D and trimming. The sample holds hundreds of thousands of clones; approximately 88% are singletons and the top ten take less than 9.5%.

V is TRBV4-2 and J is TRBJ2-2; 8 positions match TRBD1. This sequence originates from a woman in her forties or fifties with COVID-19, enrolled during active disease. The sequencing sample was made of peripheral blood. The CDR3 DNA sequence: TGTGTCAGCAGCCAAGATCTCAGGGGGCGGTTATGTACCGGGGAGCTGTTTTTT. Its protein product is CVSSQDLRGRLCTGELFF.